Listed here are 17 T cell receptor beta chains from one sample, sequenced in a study of blood T cell repertoires in COVID-19. Sequencing used immunoSEQ multiplex PCR; TCRdb keeps in-frame clones, though not all of them. The sample lists 300,000 to 350,000 clones, around 91% occurring once. Sequencing used peripheral blood. These receptor sequences come from a woman aged 18 to 35 who had recovered from COVID-19.

The chain employs TRBV12-3 or TRBV12-4 and TRBJ2-2; 7 positions match TRBD2. V was pared by 5 bases and J by 3 bases, with 0 bases of the junction left unmatched. This CDR3 comprises 13 residues. The CDR3 loop is CASSGGDTGELFF. CDR3 nucleotides: TGTGCCAGCAGTGGGGGGGACACCGGGGAGCTGTTTTTT.

This rearrangement joins TRBV5-4 to TRBJ1-5; 9 bases are shared with TRBD1. The V and J ends lost 4 bases and 7 bases, in that order; junction bases with no gene match: 6. This CDR3 is built from 14 residues. Looked up from germline, CDR1 is SGHNT and CDR2 is YYREEE (reference sequence). The CDR3 sequence is CASSRDRAGQPQHF. Here the CDR3 DNA reads TGTGCCAGCAGCAGGGACAGGGCTGGCCAGCCCCAGCATTTT. Full variable domain (missing parts from reference TRBV5-4 and TRBJ1-5): ETGVTQSPTHLIKTRGQQVTLRCSSQSGHNTVSWYQQALGQGPQFIFQYYREEENGRGNFPPRFSGLQFPNYSSELNVNALELDDSALYLCASSRDRAGQPQHFGDGTRLSIL.

The chain recombines TRBV30 with TRBJ2-3; no definite D call. Germline V gene data show CDR1 as GTSNPN and CDR2 as SVGIG (reference sequence). The CDR3 sequence is 15 residues long. V was clipped by 4 bases and J by 2 bases, with 16 bases between them. The CDR3 sequence: CAWTNPQNYTDTQYF. CDR3 nucleotide sequence: TGTGCCTGGACCAACCCCCAGAATTACACAGATACGCAGTATTTT.

This chain joins TRBV5-1 and TRBJ2-1; 12 bases are a match to TRBD2. The V gene's germline CDR1 is SGHRS and CDR2 YFSETQ. V lost 4 bases and J lost 6; bases outside the gene matches: 5. This CDR3 is built from 15 residues. The CDR3 loop reads CASSLGLAGINEQFF. The CDR3 bases are TGCGCCAGCAGCCTTGGACTAGCGGGGATCAATGAGCAGTTCTTC.

This chain connects TRBV19 to TRBJ1-1; no clear D. The CDR3 is 14 residues long. CDR1 and CDR2 from the germline V gene are LNHDA and SQIVND (reference sequence). V lost 1 base and J 7 bases, leaving 13 bases between the germline ends. The CDR3 loop reads CASSIARDTSEAFF. The CDR3 DNA is TGTGCCAGTAGTATAGCTAGGGATACTAGTGAAGCTTTCTTT.

The chain is built from TRBV5-6 and TRBJ2-7; TRBD2 matches 13 bases. V was clipped by 4 bases and J by 4 bases; unmatched bases: 8. The germline V gene encodes CDR1 SGHDT and CDR2 YYEEEE. The CDR3 runs 16 residues. This CDR3 reads CASSRLAGGFPYEQYV. The CDR3 DNA reads as TGTGCCAGCAGCCGACTAGCGGGAGGCTTCCCTTACGAGCAGTACGTC.

The chain links TRBV6-4 to TRBJ2-5; D is unclear. Trimming cost V 4 bases and J 2 bases, with 2 bases left between them. Germline CDR1 is MRHNA and CDR2 is SNTAGT. This CDR3 region has 11 residues. CDR3 sequence reads: CASSAQETQYF. The CDR3 DNA is TGTGCCAGCAGTGCTCAAGAGACCCAGTACTTC.

This chain connects TRBV11-2 to TRBJ2-4; D possibly corresponds to TRBD2 (7 bases). Trimming took off 1 base at V and 6 bases at J, with 16 bases between the two ends. The CDR3 has 16 residues. Germline values: CDR1 SGHAT, CDR2 FQNNGV. The CDR3 region is CASSLAGGRGRNIQYF. The CDR3 bases are TGTGCCAGCAGCTTAGCCGGGGGGCGCGGGAGAAACATTCAGTACTTC.

This sequence joins TRBV7-9 and TRBJ2-7, with D perhaps matching TRBD2 (6 bases). The CDR3 is 17 amino acids. V shed 0 bases and J shed 0 bases, with 15 bases lying between them. Germline-derived CDR1 and CDR2 are SEHNR and FQNEAQ (reference sequence). In nucleotides, the CDR3 is TGTGCCAGCAGCTTAGCCGGGAGAGCTTCAAGCTCCTACGAGCAGTACGTC. Encoded protein: CASSLAGRASSSYEQYV.

CDR3 in amino acids: CASSVGGGTSSPLHF. The CDR3, as DNA: TGTGCCAGCAGCGTAGGGGGAGGGACCAGTTCACCCCTCCACTTT. The gene calls are TRBV9 and TRBJ1-6, with a tentative D call TRBD1 (5 bases). The V end lost 0 bases, the J end lost 9 bases, and 13 bases lay between the germline ends. The CDR3 sequence is 15 residues long. Germline values: CDR1 SGDLS, CDR2 YYNGEE.

J is TRBJ2-5 and V is TRBV11-2; perhaps TRBD1 as D (5 bases). The CDR3 consists of 18 residues. CDR1 is SGHAT and CDR2 is FQNNGV in the germline V gene. Trimming left V 2 bases short and J 6 bases short, with 25 bases between. CDR3 nucleotide sequence: TGTGCCAGCAGCTTATCGGCGGTGGCAGGGTTGTCGGTAAAGACCCAGTACTTC. Translation: CASSLSAVAGLSVKTQYF.

This clone was recorded a few times. This rearrangement joins TRBV14 to TRBJ2-2, with D maybe TRBD2 (6 bases). There are 15 residues in the CDR3. V lost 2 bases and J 5 bases, leaving 12 bases between the germline ends. CDR1 SGHDN and CDR2 FVKESK come from the germline V gene. CDR3 sequence reads: CASSQIFGGTGELFF. The CDR3 DNA reads as TGTGCCAGCAGCCAAATCTTCGGGGGAACCGGGGAGCTGTTTTTT.

The rearrangement uses TRBV4-2 and TRBJ2-1, with TRBD2 identical over 11 bases. J was trimmed by 5 bases and V by 4 bases; bases with no gene match: 25. The CDR3 sequence is 22 residues long. Germline CDR1 LGHNA, CDR2 YNFKEQ. CDR3 protein: CASSPGLAGGNGVEIYDNEQFF. The CDR3 DNA is TGTGCCAGCAGCCCTGGCCTAGCGGGAGGCAATGGGGTTGAAATCTATGACAATGAGCAGTTCTTC.

This clone was recorded many times. CDR3 nucleotide sequence: TGTGCCAGCAGCCTCGTCCTAGAGAGCGAGCAGTACGTC. Its translation is CASSLVLESEQYV. The chain carries TRBV3-1 (or the pseudogene TRBV3-2) and TRBJ2-7, with D hard to call. With 4 bases removed from V and 6 bases from J, the gap between germline ends came to 13 bases. The germline V gene encodes CDR1 LGHDT and CDR2 YNNKEL (reference sequence). This CDR3 spans 13 amino acids.

This clone was detected only once. The J gene is TRBJ2-7, the V gene TRBV21-1; the table's D call, TRBD2, was not checked against the DNA. TRBV21-1 is a pseudogene. CDR3 size: 17 residues. CDR3 region: CASSERKSGKSPYEQYV. Written as DNA, the CDR3 is TGTGCCAGCAGCGAGAGAAAGAGCGGGAAAAGCCCCTACGAGCAGTACGTC.

The chain joins TRBV9 to TRBJ2-3; the D gene is possibly TRBD2 (6 bases). This CDR3 spans 16 amino acids. Trimming took 4 bases from V and 10 from J, leaving 25 bases between them. From germline, CDR1 is SGDLS and CDR2 YYNGEE. The CDR3 loop reads CASSNKPGDSYFPQYF. DNA for the CDR3: TGTGCCAGCAGCAATAAACCCGGGGACTCCTATTTTCCGCAGTATTTT.

The V gene is TRBV5-4, the J gene TRBJ2-4, with D tentatively TRBD1 (5 bases). V lost 5 bases to trimming and J lost 0 bases, with 21 bases between them. The CDR3 is made up of 18 amino acids. Looked up from germline, CDR1 is SGHNT and CDR2 is YYREEE (reference sequence). The CDR3 loop reads CASSQGRSGSKAKNIQYF. CDR3 DNA sequence: TGTGCCAGCAGTCAAGGTCGGTCAGGGTCCAAAGCCAAAAACATTCAGTACTTC.